The text below deals with one TCR beta chain. Its antigen remains unidentified. Trimming cost V 5 bases and J 0 bases; bases outside gene matches: 7. Germline CDR1 SGHVS, CDR2 FQNEAQ. This CDR3 is 18 amino acids long. This sample is part of a study of T cell responses to AZD1222 COVID-19 vaccine. Study-level findings and limits: Most donors were white British, females outnumbered males, and clonal diversity was possibly underestimated.

The repertoire was sequenced with immunoSEQ multiplex PCR; TCRdb's copy has only in-frame clones and lacks some. This repertoire shows about 120,000 clones, 65% to 90% found once; its top ten account for 20% to 25%. The gene calls are TRBV7-8 and TRBJ2-1; the match to TRBD2 covers 13 bases. This specimen consisted of peripheral blood, obtained on day 0 of AZD1222 vaccination. The clonotype was recovered from an adult in good health. CDR3 amino acids: CASSQRTSGGRSYNEQFF. In nucleotides, the CDR3 is TGTGCCAGCAGCCAAAGGACTAGCGGGGGTCGCTCCTACAATGAGCAGTTCTTC.